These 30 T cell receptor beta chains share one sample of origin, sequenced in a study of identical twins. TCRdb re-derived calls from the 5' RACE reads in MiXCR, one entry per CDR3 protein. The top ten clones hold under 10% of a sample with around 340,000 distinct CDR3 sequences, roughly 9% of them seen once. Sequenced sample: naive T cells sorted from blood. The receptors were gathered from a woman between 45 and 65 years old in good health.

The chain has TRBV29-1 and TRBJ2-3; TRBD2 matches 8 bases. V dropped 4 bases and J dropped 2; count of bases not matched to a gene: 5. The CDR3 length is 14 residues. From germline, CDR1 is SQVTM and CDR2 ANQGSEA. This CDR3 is CSVVGGRSTDTQYF. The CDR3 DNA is TGCAGCGTTGTGGGCGGGAGGTCCACAGATACGCAGTATTTT.

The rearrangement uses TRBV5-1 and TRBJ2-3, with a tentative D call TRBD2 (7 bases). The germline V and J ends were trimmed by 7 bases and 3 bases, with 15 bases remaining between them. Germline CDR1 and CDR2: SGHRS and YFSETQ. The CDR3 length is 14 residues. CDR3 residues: CASSGGVGTDTQYF. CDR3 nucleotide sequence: TGCGCCAGCTCGGGGGGCGTCGGGACAGATACGCAGTATTTT.

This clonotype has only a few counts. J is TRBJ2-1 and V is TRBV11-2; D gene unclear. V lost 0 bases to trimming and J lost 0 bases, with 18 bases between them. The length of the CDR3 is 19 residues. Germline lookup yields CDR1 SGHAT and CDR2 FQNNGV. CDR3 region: CASSLEYWADLSSYNEQFF. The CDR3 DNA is TGTGCCAGCAGCTTAGAGTACTGGGCAGACCTGAGCTCCTACAATGAGCAGTTCTTC. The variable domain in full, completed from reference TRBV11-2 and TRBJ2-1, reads EAGVAQSPRYKIIEKRQSVAFWCNPISGHATLYWYQQILGQGPKLLIQFQNNGVVDDSQLPKDRFSAERLKGVDSTLKIQPAKLEDSAVYLCASSLEYWADLSSYNEQFFGPGTRLTVL.

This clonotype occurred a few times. The CDR3 nucleotides are TGTGCCAGCAGTACCGACAGGGTTCGAGGTACGCAGTATTTT. Translated, it gives CASSTDRVRGTQYF. The rearrangement uses TRBV12-3 or TRBV12-4 and TRBJ2-3; 7 nucleotides agree with TRBD1. This CDR3 contains 14 residues. V trimming: 5 bases; J trimming: 8 bases; junction bases outside the gene matches: 10.

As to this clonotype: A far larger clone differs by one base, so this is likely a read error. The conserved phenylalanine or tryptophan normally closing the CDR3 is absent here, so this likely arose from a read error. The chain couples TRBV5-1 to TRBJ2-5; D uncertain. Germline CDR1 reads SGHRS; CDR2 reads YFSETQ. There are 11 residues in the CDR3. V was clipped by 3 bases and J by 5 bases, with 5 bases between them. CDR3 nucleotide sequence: TGCGCCAGCAGCTCACGTGAGACCCAGTACTCC. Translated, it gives CASSSRETQYS.

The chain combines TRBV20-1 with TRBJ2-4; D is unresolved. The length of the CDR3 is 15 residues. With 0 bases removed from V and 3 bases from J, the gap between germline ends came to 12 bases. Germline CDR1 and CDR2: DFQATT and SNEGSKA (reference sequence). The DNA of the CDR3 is TGCAGTGCTAGAGATCAAATGATGGGCAAAAACATTCAGTACTTC. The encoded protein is CSARDQMMGKNIQYF.

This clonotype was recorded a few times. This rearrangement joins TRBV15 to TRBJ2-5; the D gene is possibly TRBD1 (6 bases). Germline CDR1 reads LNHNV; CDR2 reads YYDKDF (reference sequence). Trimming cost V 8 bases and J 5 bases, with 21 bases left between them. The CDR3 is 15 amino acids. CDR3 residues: CATHQQGTRPETQYF. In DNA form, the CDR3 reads TGTGCCACCCACCAACAGGGTACGCGGCCGGAGACCCAGTACTTC.

This CDR3 is CAISEVDSLLMNTEAFF. The CDR3 DNA is TGTGCCATCAGTGAGGTTGACAGCTTACTTATGAACACTGAAGCTTTCTTT. This chain joins TRBV10-3 and TRBJ1-1; D is possibly TRBD1 (5 bases). Trimming shortened V by 2 bases and J by 0 bases, and 16 bases separated the two germline ends. This CDR3 comprises 17 residues. The germline V gene has CDR1 ENHRY and CDR2 SYGVKD.

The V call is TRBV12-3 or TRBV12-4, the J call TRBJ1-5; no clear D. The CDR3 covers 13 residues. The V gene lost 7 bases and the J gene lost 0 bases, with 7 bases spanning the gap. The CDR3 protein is CASTSDSNQPQHF. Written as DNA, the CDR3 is TGTGCCAGCACCTCAGATAGCAATCAGCCCCAGCATTTT.

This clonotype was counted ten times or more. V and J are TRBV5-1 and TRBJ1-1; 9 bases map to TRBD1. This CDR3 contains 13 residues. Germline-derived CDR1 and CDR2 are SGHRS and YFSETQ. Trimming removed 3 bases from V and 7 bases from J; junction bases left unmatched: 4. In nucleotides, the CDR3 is TGCGCCAGCAGCTATAGACAGGGGGTTGAAGCTTTCTTT. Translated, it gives CASSYRQGVEAFF.

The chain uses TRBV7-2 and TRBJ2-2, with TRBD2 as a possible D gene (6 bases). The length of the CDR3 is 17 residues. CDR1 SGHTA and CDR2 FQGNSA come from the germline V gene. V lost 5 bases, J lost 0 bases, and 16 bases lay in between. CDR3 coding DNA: TGTGCCAGCAGCCTCGAGGGGAGGAGGGCGAACACCGGGGAGCTGTTTTTT. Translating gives CASSLEGRRANTGELFF.

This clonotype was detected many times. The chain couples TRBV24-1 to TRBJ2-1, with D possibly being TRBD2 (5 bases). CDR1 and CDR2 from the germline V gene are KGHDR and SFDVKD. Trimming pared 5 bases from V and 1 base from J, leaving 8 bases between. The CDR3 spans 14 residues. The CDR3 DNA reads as TGTGCCACCAGTGGAGGGCCATCCTACAATGAGCAGTTCTTC. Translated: CATSGGPSYNEQFF.

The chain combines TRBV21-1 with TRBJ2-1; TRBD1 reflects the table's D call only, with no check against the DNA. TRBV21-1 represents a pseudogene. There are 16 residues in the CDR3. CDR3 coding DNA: TGTGCCAGCAGCAAGGGGGCGGGAGCAACCTACAATGAGCAGTTCTTC. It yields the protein CASSKGAGATYNEQFF.

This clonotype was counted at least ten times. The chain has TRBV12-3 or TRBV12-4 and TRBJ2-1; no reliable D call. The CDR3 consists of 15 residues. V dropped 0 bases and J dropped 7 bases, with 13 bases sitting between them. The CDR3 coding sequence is TGTGCCAGCAGTTTAGCTCCGGGCCAAACAAATGAGCAGTTCTTC. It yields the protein CASSLAPGQTNEQFF.

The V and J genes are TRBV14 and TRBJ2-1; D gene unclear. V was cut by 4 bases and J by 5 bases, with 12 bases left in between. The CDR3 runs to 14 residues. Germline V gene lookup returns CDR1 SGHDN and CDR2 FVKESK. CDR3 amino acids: CASSLIIRDNEQFF. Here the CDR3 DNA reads TGTGCCAGCAGCCTAATAATACGGGACAATGAGCAGTTCTTC.

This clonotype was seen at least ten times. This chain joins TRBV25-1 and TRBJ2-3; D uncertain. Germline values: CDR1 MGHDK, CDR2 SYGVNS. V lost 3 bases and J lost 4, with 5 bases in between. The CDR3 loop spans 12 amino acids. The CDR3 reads CASSDLADTQYF. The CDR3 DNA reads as TGTGCCAGCAGTGATCTTGCAGATACGCAGTATTTT.

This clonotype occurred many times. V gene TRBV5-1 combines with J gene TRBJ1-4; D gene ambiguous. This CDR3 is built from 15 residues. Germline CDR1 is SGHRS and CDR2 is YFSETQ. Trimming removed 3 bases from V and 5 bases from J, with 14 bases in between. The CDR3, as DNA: TGCGCCAGCAGCTCCAAACCTTCTTTGAATGAAAAACTGTTTTTT. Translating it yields CASSSKPSLNEKLFF.

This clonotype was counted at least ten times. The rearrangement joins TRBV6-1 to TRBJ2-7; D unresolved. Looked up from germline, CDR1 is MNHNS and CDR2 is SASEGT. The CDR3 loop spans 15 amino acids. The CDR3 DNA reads TGTGCCAGCAGCGAAGGCCAGCGTGGGGTCTACGAGCAGTACGTC. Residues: CASSEGQRGVYEQYV.

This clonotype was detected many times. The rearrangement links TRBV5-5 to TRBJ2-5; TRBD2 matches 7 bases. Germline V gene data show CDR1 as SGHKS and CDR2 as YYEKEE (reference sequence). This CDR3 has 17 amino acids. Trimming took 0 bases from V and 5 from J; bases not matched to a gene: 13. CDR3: CASSLELRPGGYETQYF. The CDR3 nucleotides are TGTGCCAGCAGCTTGGAATTACGCCCGGGAGGCTACGAGACCCAGTACTTC.

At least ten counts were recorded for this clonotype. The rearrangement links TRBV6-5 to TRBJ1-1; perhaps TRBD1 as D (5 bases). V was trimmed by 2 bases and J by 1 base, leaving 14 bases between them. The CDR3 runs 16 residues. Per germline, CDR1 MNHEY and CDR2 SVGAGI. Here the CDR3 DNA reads TGTGCCAGCAGTTACACAGCACAGGTCCCGAACACTGAAGCTTTCTTT. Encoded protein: CASSYTAQVPNTEAFF.

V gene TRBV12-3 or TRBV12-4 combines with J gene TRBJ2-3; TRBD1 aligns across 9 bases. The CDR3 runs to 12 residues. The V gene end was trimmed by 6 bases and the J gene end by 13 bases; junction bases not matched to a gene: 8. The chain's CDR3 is CASRPGQGREYF. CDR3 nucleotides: TGTGCCAGCAGGCCGGGACAGGGTAGGGAGTATTTT.

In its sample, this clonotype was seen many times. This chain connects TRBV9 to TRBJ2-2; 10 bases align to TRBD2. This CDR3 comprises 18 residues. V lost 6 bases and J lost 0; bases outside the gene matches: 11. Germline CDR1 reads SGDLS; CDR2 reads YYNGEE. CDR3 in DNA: TGTGCCAGCACCAGGAGGGGGACTAGCGCCTCGAACACCGGGGAGCTGTTTTTT. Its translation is CASTRRGTSASNTGELFF.

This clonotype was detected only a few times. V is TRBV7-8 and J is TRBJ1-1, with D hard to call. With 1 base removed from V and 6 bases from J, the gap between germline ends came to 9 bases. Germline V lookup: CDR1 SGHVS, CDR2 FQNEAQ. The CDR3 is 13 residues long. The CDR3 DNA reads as TGTGCCAGCAGCTTAGGCGCCGGGGCTGAAGCTTTCTTT. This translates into CASSLGAGAEAFF.

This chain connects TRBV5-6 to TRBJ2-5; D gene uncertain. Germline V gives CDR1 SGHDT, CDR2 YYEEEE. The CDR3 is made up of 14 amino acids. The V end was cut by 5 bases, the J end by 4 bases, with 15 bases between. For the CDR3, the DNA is TGTGCCAGCAGGGTCACAACCACGGGAGAGACCCAGTACTTC. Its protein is CASRVTTTGETQYF. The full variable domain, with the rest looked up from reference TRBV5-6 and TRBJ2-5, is DAGVTQSPTHLIKTRGQQVTLRCSPKSGHDTVSWYQQALGQGPQFIFQYYEEEERQRGNFPDRFSGHQFPNYSSELNVNALLLGDSALYLCASRVTTTGETQYFGPGTRLLVL.

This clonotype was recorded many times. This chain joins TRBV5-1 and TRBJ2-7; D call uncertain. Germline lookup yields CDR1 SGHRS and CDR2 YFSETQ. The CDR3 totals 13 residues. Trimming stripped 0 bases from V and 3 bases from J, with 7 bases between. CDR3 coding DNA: TGCGCCAGCAGCTTGGGACAACTCTACGAGCAGTACTTC. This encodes CASSLGQLYEQYF.

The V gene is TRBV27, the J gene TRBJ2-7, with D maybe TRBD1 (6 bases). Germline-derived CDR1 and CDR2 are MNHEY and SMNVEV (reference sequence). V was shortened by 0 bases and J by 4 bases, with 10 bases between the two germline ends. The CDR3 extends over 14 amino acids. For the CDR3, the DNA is TGTGCCAGCAGTTTATCGGACAGCCAGTACGAGCAGTACGTC. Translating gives CASSLSDSQYEQYV.

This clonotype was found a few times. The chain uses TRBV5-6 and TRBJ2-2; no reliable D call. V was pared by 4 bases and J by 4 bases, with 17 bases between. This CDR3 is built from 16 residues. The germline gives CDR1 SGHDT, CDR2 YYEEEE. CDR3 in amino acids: CASSPEAVVSTGELFF. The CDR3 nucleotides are TGTGCCAGCAGCCCAGAGGCCGTTGTGAGCACCGGGGAGCTGTTTTTT.

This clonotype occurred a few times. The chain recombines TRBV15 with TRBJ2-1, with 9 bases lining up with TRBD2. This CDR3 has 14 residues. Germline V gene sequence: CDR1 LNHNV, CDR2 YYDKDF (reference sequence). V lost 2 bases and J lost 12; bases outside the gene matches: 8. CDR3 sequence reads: CATSRPTKAGGQFF. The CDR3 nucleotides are TGTGCCACCAGCAGACCAACCAAAGCGGGAGGGCAGTTCTTC.

This CDR3 is CASLTGGEETQYF. In nucleotides, the CDR3 is TGTGCCAGCCTGACAGGAGGAGAAGAGACCCAGTACTTC. The V call is TRBV18, the J call TRBJ2-5; D may be TRBD1 (6 bases). Germline CDR1 KGHSH, CDR2 LQKENI. The CDR3 runs to 13 residues. Trimming took 8 bases from V and 3 from J, leaving 13 bases between them.

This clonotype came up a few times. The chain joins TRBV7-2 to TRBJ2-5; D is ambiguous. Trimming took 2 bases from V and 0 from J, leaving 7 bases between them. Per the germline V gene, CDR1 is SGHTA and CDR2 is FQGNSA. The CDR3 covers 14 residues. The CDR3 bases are TGTGCCAGCAGCTTATCAATTGACCAAGAGACCCAGTACTTC. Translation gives CASSLSIDQETQYF.